Included here is one TCR beta chain sequence, with context. The library gave individual cDNA molecules unique molecular identifiers. Via MiXCR, TCRdb re-called the 5' RACE reads, giving one row per CDR3 protein. The sample lists tens of thousands of distinct CDR3 sequences, less than 20% occurring once. The data derive from a study of human T cells and chemical hapten exposure. The CDR3 contains 16 residues. Germline assignment: CDR1 MGHDK and CDR2 SYGVNS. The V gene lost 7 bases and the J gene lost 5 bases, with 21 bases spanning the gap. The authors' total RNA extraction used unfractionated whole blood.

The TCR was taken from a female donor in good health. This sequence joins TRBV25-1 and TRBJ2-1; D assignment may be TRBD1 or TRBD2 (5 bases each). The CDR3 sequence is CASISFGDGTNNEQFF. The DNA of the CDR3 is TGTGCCAGCATCTCGTTCGGGGACGGAACAAACAATGAGCAGTTCTTC.